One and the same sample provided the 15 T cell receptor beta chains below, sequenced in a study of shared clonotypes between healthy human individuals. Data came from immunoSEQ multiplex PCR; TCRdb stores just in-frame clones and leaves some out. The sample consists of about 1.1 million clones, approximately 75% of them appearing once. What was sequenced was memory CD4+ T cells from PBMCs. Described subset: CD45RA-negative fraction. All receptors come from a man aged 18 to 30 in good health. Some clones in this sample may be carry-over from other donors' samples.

CDR3 sequence (DNA): TGTGCCAGCAGTTTATCGCTTTATCAGCCCCAGCATTTT. This sequence encodes CASSLSLYQPQHF. V is TRBV27 and J is TRBJ1-5; D ambiguous. V shed 0 bases and J shed 5 bases, with 5 bases lying between them. Germline CDR1 is MNHEY and CDR2 is SMNVEV (reference sequence). This CDR3 region has 13 residues.

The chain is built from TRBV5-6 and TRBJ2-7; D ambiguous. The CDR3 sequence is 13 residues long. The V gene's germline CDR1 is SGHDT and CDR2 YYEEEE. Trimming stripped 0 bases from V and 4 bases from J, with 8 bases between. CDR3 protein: CASSLGRKYEQYF. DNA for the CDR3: TGTGCCAGCAGCTTGGGCAGAAAGTACGAGCAGTACTTC.

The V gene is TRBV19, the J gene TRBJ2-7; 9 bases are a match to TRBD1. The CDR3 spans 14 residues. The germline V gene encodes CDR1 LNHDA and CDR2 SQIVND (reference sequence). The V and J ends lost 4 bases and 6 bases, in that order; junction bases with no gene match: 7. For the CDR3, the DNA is TGTGCCAGTAGTACCACCGGGACAGGGCCCGAGCAGTACTTC. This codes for CASSTTGTGPEQYF.

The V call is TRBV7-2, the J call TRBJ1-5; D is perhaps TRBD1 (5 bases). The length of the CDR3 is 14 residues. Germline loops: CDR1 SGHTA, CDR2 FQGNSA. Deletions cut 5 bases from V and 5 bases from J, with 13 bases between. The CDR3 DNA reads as TGTGCCAGCAGCCCAGACAGTCGGGATCAGCCCCAGCATTTT. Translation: CASSPDSRDQPQHF.

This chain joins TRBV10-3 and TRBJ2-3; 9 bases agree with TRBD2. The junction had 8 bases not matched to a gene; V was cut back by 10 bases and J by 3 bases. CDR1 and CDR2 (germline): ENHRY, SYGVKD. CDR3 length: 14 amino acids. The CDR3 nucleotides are TGTGCCACCGGGACTAGCCTAACTACAGATACGCAGTATTTT. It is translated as CATGTSLTTDTQYF.

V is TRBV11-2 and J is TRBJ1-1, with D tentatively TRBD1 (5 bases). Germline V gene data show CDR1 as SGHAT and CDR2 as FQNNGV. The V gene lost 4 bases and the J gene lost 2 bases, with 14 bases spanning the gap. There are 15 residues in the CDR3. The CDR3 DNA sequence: TGTGCCAGCAGCTCGTGGGGTCAGGGAAACACTGAAGCTTTCTTT. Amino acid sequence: CASSSWGQGNTEAFF.

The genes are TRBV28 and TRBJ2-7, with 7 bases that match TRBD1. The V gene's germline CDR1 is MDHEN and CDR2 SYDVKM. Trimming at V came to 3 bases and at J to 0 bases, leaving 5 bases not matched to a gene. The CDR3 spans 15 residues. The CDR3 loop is CASSLGTDNSYEQYF. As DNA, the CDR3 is TGTGCCAGCAGTTTGGGGACAGACAACTCCTACGAGCAGTACTTC.

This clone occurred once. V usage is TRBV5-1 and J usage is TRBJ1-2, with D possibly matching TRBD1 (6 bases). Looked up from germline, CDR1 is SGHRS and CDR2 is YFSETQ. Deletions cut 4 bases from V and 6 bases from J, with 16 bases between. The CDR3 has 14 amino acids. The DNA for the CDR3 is TGCGCCAGCAGCCCGGACAGTTCGTATGATGGCTACACCTTC. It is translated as CASSPDSSYDGYTF.

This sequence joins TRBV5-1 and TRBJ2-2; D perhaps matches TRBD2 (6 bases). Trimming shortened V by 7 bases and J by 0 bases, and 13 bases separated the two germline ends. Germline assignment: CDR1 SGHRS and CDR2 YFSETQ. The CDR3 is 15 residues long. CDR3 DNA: TGCGCCAGCCTTACTGGGGAGGCGAACACCGGGGAGCTGTTTTTT. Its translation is CASLTGEANTGELFF.

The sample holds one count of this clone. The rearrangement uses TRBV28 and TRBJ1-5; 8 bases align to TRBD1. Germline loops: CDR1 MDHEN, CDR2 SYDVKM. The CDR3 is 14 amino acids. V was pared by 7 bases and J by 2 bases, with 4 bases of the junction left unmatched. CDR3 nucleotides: TGTGCCAGCAATATGACAGGGGGCAATCAGCCCCAGCATTTT. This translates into CASNMTGGNQPQHF.

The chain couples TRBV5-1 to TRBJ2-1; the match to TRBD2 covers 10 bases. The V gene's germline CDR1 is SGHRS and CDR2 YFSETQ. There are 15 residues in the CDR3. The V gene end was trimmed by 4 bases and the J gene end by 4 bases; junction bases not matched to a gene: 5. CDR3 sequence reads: CASSHGLAEYNEQFF. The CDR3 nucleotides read TGCGCCAGCAGCCATGGACTAGCGGAGTACAATGAGCAGTTCTTC.

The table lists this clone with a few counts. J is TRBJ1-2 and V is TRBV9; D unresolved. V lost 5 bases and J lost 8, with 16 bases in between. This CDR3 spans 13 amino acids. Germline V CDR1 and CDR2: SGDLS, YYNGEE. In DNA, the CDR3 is TGTGCCAGCAGTGAGAGACCCTTTGGGGGCTACACCTTC. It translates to CASSERPFGGYTF. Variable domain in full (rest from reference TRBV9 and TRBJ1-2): DSGVTQTPKHLITATGQRVTLRCSPRSGDLSVYWYQQSLDQGLQFLIQYYNGEERAKGNILERFSAQQFPDLHSELNLSSLELGDSALYFCASSERPFGGYTFGSGTRLTVV.

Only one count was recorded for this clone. The CDR3 region is CASSKFGTPDDTQYF. The CDR3 DNA sequence: TGCGCCAGCAGTAAATTCGGGACCCCGGATGATACGCAGTATTTT. The V and J genes are TRBV5-1 and TRBJ2-3; D is perhaps TRBD1 or TRBD2 (5 bases each). The CDR3 spans 15 residues. Per the germline V gene, CDR1 is SGHRS and CDR2 is YFSETQ. Trimming stripped 5 bases from V and 6 bases from J, with 19 bases between.

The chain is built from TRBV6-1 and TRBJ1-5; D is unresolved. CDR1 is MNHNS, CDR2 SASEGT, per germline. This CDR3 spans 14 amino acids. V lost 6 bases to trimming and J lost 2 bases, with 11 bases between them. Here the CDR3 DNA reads TGTGCCAGCAGCCCCCCCGGGGGCAATCAGCCCCAGCATTTT. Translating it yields CASSPPGGNQPQHF.

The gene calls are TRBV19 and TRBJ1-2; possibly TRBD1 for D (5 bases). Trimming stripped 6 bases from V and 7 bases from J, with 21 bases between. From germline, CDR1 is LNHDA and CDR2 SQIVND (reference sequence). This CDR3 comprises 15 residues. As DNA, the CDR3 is TGTGCCAGTAGCGAGCCCGGGGGAGGACGTGTTGGCTACACCTTC. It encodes CASSEPGGGRVGYTF. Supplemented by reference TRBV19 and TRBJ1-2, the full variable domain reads DGGITQSPKYLFRKEGQNVTLSCEQNLNHDAMYWYRQDPGQGLRLIYYSQIVNDFQKGDIAEGYSVSREKKESFPLTVTSAQKNPTAFYLCASSEPGGGRVGYTFGSGTRLTVV.